Below, 19 T cell receptor beta chains from the same sample are listed, as sequenced in a study of shared clonotypes between healthy human individuals. CD8 cells regarded as naive lacked CD45RO, were positively chosen for CCR7, and omitted terminally differentiated effector memory CD45RA+ cells. The table came from immunoSEQ multiplex PCR; TCRdb's copy has only in-frame clones and leaves some out. This table has approximately 1.9 million clones, about 93% appearing once. The material sequenced was naive CD8+ T cells from PBMCs. These receptors were taken from a man aged 18 to 30 in good health. Some clones in this sample may be carry-over from other donors' samples.

The rearrangement joins TRBV7-9 to TRBJ2-1, with 10 bases that match TRBD2. This CDR3 region has 17 residues. The trim removed 3 bases at V and 4 bases at J, leaving 9 bases unmatched. Germline V CDR1 and CDR2: SEHNR, FQNEAQ (reference sequence). CDR3 amino acids: CASSFPSSGRGYNEQFF. As DNA, the CDR3 is TGTGCCAGCAGCTTCCCTTCCAGCGGGAGGGGGTACAATGAGCAGTTCTTC.

The chain couples TRBV5-1 to TRBJ1-2; TRBD1 might be the D (5 bases). Germline CDR1 and CDR2: SGHRS and YFSETQ. The CDR3 consists of 13 residues. V dropped 2 bases and J dropped 7 bases, with 12 bases sitting between them. The CDR3 region has the DNA TGCGCCAGCAGCTTCGGGACCGTCACTGGCTACACCTTC. Protein sequence: CASSFGTVTGYTF. Using reference TRBV5-1 and TRBJ1-2 for the parts outside the CDR3, the full variable domain is KAGVTQTPRYLIKTRGQQVTLSCSPISGHRSVSWYQQTPGQGLQFLFEYFSETQRNKGNFPGRFSGRQFSNSRSEMNVSTLELGDSALYLCASSFGTVTGYTFGSGTRLTVV.

V usage is TRBV27 and J usage is TRBJ2-2, with unresolved D. The CDR3 is 18 residues long. CDR1 is MNHEY, CDR2 SMNVEV, per germline (reference sequence). The V end was cut by 3 bases, the J end by 5 bases, with 22 bases between. The CDR3 reads CASSFKVFSFPLTGELFF. The DNA of the CDR3 is TGTGCCAGCAGTTTCAAGGTTTTTTCGTTCCCTTTAACCGGGGAGCTGTTTTTT.

V and J are TRBV29-1 and TRBJ1-3; TRBD1 agrees at 7 bases. The CDR3 loop spans 17 amino acids. V dropped 1 base and J dropped 4; count of bases not matched to a gene: 13. Germline loops: CDR1 SQVTM, CDR2 ANQGSEA. The CDR3 DNA reads as TGCAGCGTTGAAGGCGGGCGTGTACAGGGGAGAGGAAACACCATATATTTT. Its translation: CSVEGGRVQGRGNTIYF.

The chain links TRBV27 to TRBJ1-5, with 9 bases fitting TRBD1. The CDR3 consists of 14 residues. CDR1 is MNHEY and CDR2 is SMNVEV in the germline V gene (reference sequence). The V and J ends lost 6 bases and 9 bases, in that order; junction bases with no gene match: 9. The CDR3 spells CASSTGQGQGPQHF. As DNA, the CDR3 is TGTGCCAGCAGCACCGGACAGGGGCAGGGGCCCCAGCATTTT.

The chain links TRBV9 to TRBJ1-2, with TRBD1 as a possible D gene (5 bases). The CDR3 consists of 13 residues. Germline CDR1 SGDLS, CDR2 YYNGEE. V was clipped by 0 bases and J by 14 bases, with 17 bases between them. CDR3 protein: CASSVGIGGVGTF. The CDR3 nucleotides read TGTGCCAGCAGCGTAGGTATTGGAGGGGTTGGTACCTTC.

The CDR3: CASSPPPSSGSSLQETQYF. In DNA, the CDR3 is TGTGCCAGCAGCCCCCCACCTTCTAGCGGGAGTTCCCTCCAAGAGACCCAGTACTTC. The rearrangement joins TRBV7-8 to TRBJ2-5; TRBD2 agrees at 10 bases. The CDR3 has 19 amino acids. The trim removed 5 bases at V and 1 base at J, leaving 16 bases unmatched. Germline V gene sequence: CDR1 SGHVS, CDR2 FQNEAQ.

Details on this clone: The sample holds other DNA sequences that translate to the same CDR3. The chain links TRBV27 to TRBJ2-1; the D gene could be TRBD1 or TRBD2 (5 bases each). The length of the CDR3 is 14 residues. Germline assignment: CDR1 MNHEY and CDR2 SMNVEV (reference sequence). Trimming took off 5 bases at V and 0 bases at J, with 8 bases between the two ends. CDR3 sequence reads: CASSAGSSYNEQFF. For the CDR3, the DNA is TGTGCCAGCAGTGCAGGGAGCTCCTACAATGAGCAGTTCTTC.

The V call is TRBV13, the J call TRBJ1-5, with D possibly matching TRBD1 (6 bases). The CDR3 has 14 amino acids. Germline-derived CDR1 and CDR2 are PRHDT and FYEKMQ (reference sequence). The V and J ends lost 5 bases and 7 bases respectively, with 15 bases between them. CDR3 in amino acids: CASSAYRDGQPQHF. The CDR3 DNA reads TGTGCCAGCAGCGCCTACAGGGACGGGCAGCCCCAGCATTTT.

The chain recombines TRBV14 with TRBJ2-7; no definite D call. Germline assignment: CDR1 SGHDN and CDR2 FVKESK. CDR3 length: 13 amino acids. V was cut by 2 bases and J by 3 bases, with 8 bases left in between. The CDR3 is CASSQTDYYEQYF. The CDR3 DNA follows: TGTGCCAGCAGCCAAACCGATTACTACGAGCAGTACTTC.

The CDR3 sequence: CASSLLGGGGPYNEQFF. CDR3 in DNA: TGTGCCAGCAGTTTATTAGGGGGAGGGGGCCCCTACAATGAGCAGTTCTTC. This chain links TRBV27 with TRBJ2-1; D may match TRBD1 or TRBD2 (7 bases each). The germline V and J ends were trimmed by 1 base and 2 bases, with 15 bases remaining between them. The CDR3 has 17 residues. Germline V lookup: CDR1 MNHEY, CDR2 SMNVEV (reference sequence).

This chain links TRBV7-9 with TRBJ2-6, with 10 positions matching TRBD2. V shed 2 bases, J shed 1 base, and the junction held 5 bases outside the gene matches. This CDR3 spans 18 amino acids. CDR1 and CDR2 (germline): SEHNR, FQNEAQ (reference sequence). The CDR3 protein is CASSLPGLAPSGANVLTF. DNA for the CDR3: TGTGCCAGCAGCTTACCGGGACTAGCGCCTTCTGGGGCCAACGTCCTGACTTTC.

The CDR3 is CASSIGLAGAHEQFF. The DNA for the CDR3 is TGTGCCAGTAGTATAGGACTAGCGGGAGCCCATGAGCAGTTCTTC. The rearrangement uses TRBV19 and TRBJ2-1, with 12 bases that match TRBD2. Germline V gene sequence: CDR1 LNHDA, CDR2 SQIVND (reference sequence). The CDR3 has 15 amino acids. The junction had 3 bases not matched to a gene; V was cut back by 1 base and J by 8 bases.

V and J are TRBV10-1 and TRBJ2-7; no firm D call. CDR3 length equals 16 residues. V was cut by 3 bases and J by 5 bases, with 20 bases left in between. Germline CDR1 reads WNHNN; CDR2 reads SYGVQD (reference sequence). CDR3 loop: CASSDRVMVSYHEQYF. DNA of the CDR3: TGCGCCAGCAGTGATAGGGTCATGGTAAGTTATCACGAGCAGTACTTC.

The chain combines TRBV28 with TRBJ1-2; no firm D call. This CDR3 is built from 14 residues. Trimming took off 5 bases at V and 0 bases at J, with 10 bases between the two ends. Per germline, CDR1 MDHEN and CDR2 SYDVKM. The CDR3 DNA reads TGTGCCAGCAGTGCCAGATGGGCTAACTATGGCTACACCTTC. Protein sequence: CASSARWANYGYTF.

This clone was counted between two and nine times. For the CDR3, the DNA is TGCGCCAGCAGTTTTCTCGGAGGCACCGGGGAGCTGTTTTTT. Its translation is CASSFLGGTGELFF. The chain recombines TRBV10-2 with TRBJ2-2; a weak D match, TRBD2 (5 bases). The CDR3 is 14 residues long. Germline lookup yields CDR1 WSHSY and CDR2 SAAADI. Trimming left V 5 bases short and J 4 bases short, with 11 bases between.

This rearrangement joins TRBV6-5 to TRBJ1-2; D is uncertain. CDR1 MNHEY and CDR2 SVGAGI come from the germline V gene. CDR3 length equals 13 residues. Trimming left V 2 bases short and J 7 bases short, with 11 bases between. Written as DNA, the CDR3 is TGTGCCAGCAGTTACCAGGCGAGCAGTGGCTACACCTTC. This encodes CASSYQASSGYTF.

The V and J genes are TRBV28 and TRBJ2-7; 10 nucleotides line up with TRBD2. Germline loops: CDR1 MDHEN, CDR2 SYDVKM. J gave up 2 bases and V 8 bases, and 12 bases lay outside the gene matches. The CDR3 is 16 residues long. In nucleotides, the CDR3 is TGTGCCAGCCAAGCCGGGACTAGCGTGAGTCCCTACGAGCAGTACTTC. It codes for CASQAGTSVSPYEQYF. Variable domain in full (rest from reference TRBV28 and TRBJ2-7): DVKVTQSSRYLVKRTGEKVFLECVQDMDHENMFWYRQDPGLGLRLIYFSYDVKMKEKGDIPEGYSVSREKKERFSLILESASTNQTSMYLCASQAGTSVSPYEQYFGPGTRLTVT.

In regard to this clone: Different DNA sequences within this sample yield the same CDR3. CDR3 residues: CASSLGQSYEQYF. In nucleotides, the CDR3 is TGTGCCAGCAGTTTAGGCCAATCCTACGAGCAGTACTTC. This chain connects TRBV27 to TRBJ2-7, with D unclear. The CDR3 spans 13 residues. V shed 2 bases and J shed 1 base, with 6 bases lying between them. Per germline, CDR1 MNHEY and CDR2 SMNVEV (reference sequence).